This TCR beta chain was identified in a study of monozygotic twins with inflammatory bowel disease. Germline lookup yields CDR1 SGHRS and CDR2 YFSETQ. This CDR3 is built from 15 residues. Donors each gave approximately 2.5 ml of blood. Whole blood served as the source of total RNA, and no T cell sorting took place. TCRdb reprocessed the 5' RACE reads and stores each CDR3 protein as one record, lacking DNA. The sample features 300,000 to 400,000 distinct CDR3 sequences, with around 2% in its top ten. The rearrangement links TRBV5-1 to TRBJ1-1; TCRdb outputs TRBD1, but without DNA this stays unchecked. This receptor was identified in a human donor with ulcerative colitis or Crohn's disease, or a healthy co-twin of an affected twin (not recorded which). The sample taken for sequencing was blood. CDR3 residues: CASSLTGRGVPEAFF.